What follows are 32 T cell receptor beta chains derived from one specimen sequenced in a study of CD4 T cells in relation to SARS-CoV-2 and coronaviruses. Here immunoSEQ multiplex PCR was the method, and the copy in TCRdb shows in-frame clones only, minus some. The sample records 65,000 or so clones, over 80% being singletons. Unexposed donor CD4+ T cells date from 2011-2018, before the COVID-19 pandemic. The sequenced sample consisted of memory CD4+ T cells from PBMCs. The receptors were sampled from a human donor in good health.

The chain links TRBV10-3 to TRBJ2-7, with D perhaps TRBD2 (5 bases). V lost 0 bases, J lost 3 bases, and 15 bases lay in between. The CDR3 is 16 residues long. Germline V gene lookup returns CDR1 ENHRY and CDR2 SYGVKD. The CDR3 DNA follows: TGTGCCATCAGTGAGTCGAGCCCGGAGGATGGCTACGAGCAGTACTTC. This translates into CAISESSPEDGYEQYF.

The rearrangement links TRBV7-3 to TRBJ2-2; 7 positions match TRBD1. Germline-derived CDR1 and CDR2 are SGHTA and FQGTGA. V shed 1 base, J shed 6 bases, and the junction held 5 bases outside the gene matches. CDR3 length: 15 amino acids. The CDR3 loop reads CASSLIGGAPGELFF. CDR3 coding DNA: TGTGCCAGCAGCTTAATAGGGGGCGCTCCCGGGGAGCTGTTTTTT.

The genes are TRBV28 and TRBJ1-1; 8 bases match TRBD1. CDR3 length: 15 residues. Germline trimming cut 6 bases from V and 3 bases from J; bases unmatched to any gene: 9. CDR1 MDHEN and CDR2 SYDVKM come from the germline V gene. The CDR3 region is CASRNAGTGYTEAFF. The CDR3 nucleotides are TGTGCCAGCAGAAATGCCGGGACAGGATACACTGAAGCTTTCTTT. Combining the CDR3 with reference TRBV28 and TRBJ1-1 gives the whole variable domain DVKVTQSSRYLVKRTGEKVFLECVQDMDHENMFWYRQDPGLGLRLIYFSYDVKMKEKGDIPEGYSVSREKKERFSLILESASTNQTSMYLCASRNAGTGYTEAFFGQGTRLTVV.

This chain connects TRBV6-2 or TRBV6-3 to TRBJ2-7; no definite D call. The V end lost 6 bases, the J end lost 2 bases, and 17 bases lay between the germline ends. This CDR3 is built from 15 residues. CDR1 MNHEY and CDR2 SVGEGT come from the germline V gene. The chain's CDR3 is CASSRYAVTTYEQYF. CDR3 bases: TGTGCCAGCAGCCGCTACGCCGTCACAACCTACGAGCAGTACTTC.

The J gene is TRBJ2-5, the V gene TRBV19; D perhaps matches TRBD1 (6 bases). The CDR3 contains 15 residues. Trimming left V 3 bases short and J 2 bases short, with 13 bases between. CDR1 and CDR2 (germline): LNHDA, SQIVND (reference sequence). As DNA, the CDR3 is TGTGCCAGTAGTATGTTAACAGGGCAACAAGAGACCCAGTACTTC. It yields the protein CASSMLTGQQETQYF.

The chain employs TRBV9 and TRBJ1-6; no clear D gene. CDR1 SGDLS and CDR2 YYNGEE come from the germline V gene. This CDR3 comprises 15 residues. V lost 5 bases and J 0 bases, leaving 9 bases between the germline ends. The chain's CDR3 is CASSADNSYNSPLHF. As DNA, the CDR3 is TGTGCCAGCAGTGCAGACAACTCCTATAATTCACCCCTCCACTTT.

The chain joins TRBV30 to TRBJ1-6, with 9 bases fitting TRBD1. The CDR3 runs to 14 residues. Germline V lookup: CDR1 GTSNPN, CDR2 SVGIG (reference sequence). J was trimmed by 9 bases and V by 2 bases; bases with no gene match: 5. For the CDR3, the DNA is TGTGCCTGGAGTAAAGGACAGGGGCTTTCACCCCTCCACTTT. The encoded protein is CAWSKGQGLSPLHF.

The genes are TRBV28 and TRBJ2-7; perhaps TRBD2 as D (5 bases). The V gene's germline CDR1 is MDHEN and CDR2 SYDVKM. V was shortened by 1 base and J by 6 bases, with 10 bases between the two germline ends. The CDR3 sequence is 13 residues long. The CDR3 here is CASSLSRGTEQYF. The CDR3 DNA is TGTGCCAGCAGTTTATCCCGGGGTACCGAGCAGTACTTC.

The J gene is TRBJ2-1, the V gene TRBV7-9; no clear D. V was cut by 5 bases and J by 7 bases, with 18 bases left in between. Germline V gene data show CDR1 as SEHNR and CDR2 as FQNEAQ (reference sequence). The CDR3 totals 15 residues. CDR3 sequence reads: CASSHPLVQWNEQFF. The DNA for the CDR3 is TGTGCCAGCAGCCACCCTTTGGTACAATGGAATGAGCAGTTCTTC.

The chain couples TRBV11-3 to TRBJ2-2, with D hard to call. Looked up from germline, CDR1 is SGHNT and CDR2 is YENEEA. The CDR3 has 12 amino acids. V gave up 2 bases and J gave up 6 bases, with 4 bases separating them. CDR3 amino acids: CASSLIAGELFF. The CDR3 nucleotides read TGTGCCAGCAGCTTAATCGCCGGGGAGCTGTTTTTT.

The chain combines TRBV11-3 with TRBJ2-7, with TRBD2 identical over 12 bases. CDR1 and CDR2 (germline): SGHNT, YENEEA. The CDR3 loop spans 18 amino acids. After removal of 8 bases from V and 3 bases from J, the junction contained 17 bases not matched to a gene. The CDR3, as DNA: TGTGCCAGCGCCCATCGTATTCGGACTAGCGGGGAATACTACGAGCAGTACTTC. Translation gives CASAHRIRTSGEYYEQYF.

The chain links TRBV30 to TRBJ1-5, with unresolved D. The germline V gene encodes CDR1 GTSNPN and CDR2 SVGIG (reference sequence). V was clipped by 0 bases and J by 5 bases, with 5 bases between them. This CDR3 region has 12 residues. The CDR3 region is CAWSVPYQPQHF. The CDR3, as DNA: TGTGCCTGGAGTGTACCATATCAGCCCCAGCATTTT.

This clone was detected only a few times. The chain has TRBV4-1 and TRBJ1-2; TRBD1 might be the D (5 bases). The CDR3 has 16 amino acids. Germline CDR1 MGHRA, CDR2 YSYEKL. With 6 bases removed from V and 1 base from J, the gap between germline ends came to 18 bases. The chain's CDR3 is CASRLDSRILNYGYTF. The CDR3 DNA reads TGCGCCAGCAGGCTAGACAGCCGTATCCTTAACTATGGCTACACCTTC.

The V gene is TRBV3-1 (or the pseudogene TRBV3-2), the J gene TRBJ2-4; D gene uncertain. There are 15 residues in the CDR3. Germline loops: CDR1 LGHDT, CDR2 YNNKEL (reference sequence). V was shortened by 0 bases and J by 1 base, with 7 bases between the two germline ends. The CDR3 sequence is CASSQDTAAKNIQYF. CDR3 nucleotide sequence: TGTGCCAGCAGCCAAGATACAGCGGCCAAAAACATTCAGTACTTC.

The J gene is TRBJ1-5, the V gene TRBV19; D may be TRBD1 (6 bases). CDR1 is LNHDA and CDR2 is SQIVND in the germline V gene (reference sequence). V shed 5 bases and J shed 4 bases, with 9 bases lying between them. The CDR3 loop spans 13 amino acids. As DNA, the CDR3 is TGTGCCAGTAGTGGGACAAGAAATCAGCCCCAGCATTTT. Translated, it gives CASSGTRNQPQHF.

The V call is TRBV6-5, the J call TRBJ2-5, with 7 bases aligning to TRBD1. Per the germline V gene, CDR1 is MNHEY and CDR2 is SVGAGI. This CDR3 is 14 amino acids long. The J segment lost 3 bases and the V segment lost 5 bases, leaving 6 bases of the junction unmatched. The CDR3 DNA reads as TGTGCCAGCAGTACCCGGGACAGTAAAGAGACCCAGTACTTC. This translates into CASSTRDSKETQYF.

The V and J genes are TRBV5-1 and TRBJ1-1; the D gene is possibly TRBD1 (5 bases). Trimming cost V 1 base and J 1 base, with 11 bases left between them. Germline V gives CDR1 SGHRS, CDR2 YFSETQ. This CDR3 has 15 residues. This chain's CDR3 is CASSLTTAGNTEAFF. The DNA of the CDR3 is TGCGCCAGCAGCTTGACGACAGCGGGGAACACTGAAGCTTTCTTT.

The chain couples TRBV6-5 to TRBJ2-5, with D possibly being TRBD1 (6 bases). Germline assignment: CDR1 MNHEY and CDR2 SVGAGI. The CDR3 is 13 amino acids. The V end lost 8 bases, the J end lost 4 bases, and 14 bases lay between the germline ends. The CDR3 DNA reads TGTGCCAGCCTACAGGGAGATTCAGAGACCCAGTACTTC. Its translation is CASLQGDSETQYF.

V gene TRBV24-1 combines with J gene TRBJ1-2; D ambiguous. V lost 3 bases to trimming and J lost 4 bases, with 8 bases between them. CDR1 and CDR2 (germline): KGHDR, SFDVKD. The CDR3 runs to 13 residues. The DNA for the CDR3 is TGTGCCACCAGTGATGCCGCCGCCTATGGCTACACCTTC. Translating gives CATSDAAAYGYTF.

This chain connects TRBV27 to TRBJ2-2, with 9 bases identical to TRBD1. Germline V gene data show CDR1 as MNHEY and CDR2 as SMNVEV (reference sequence). Trimming took 6 bases from V and 7 from J; bases not matched to a gene: 12. The CDR3 is 16 amino acids. The CDR3 coding sequence is TGTGCCAGCAGACCCCCGGGACAGGGACGGGTCGGGGAGCTGTTTTTT. Protein: CASRPPGQGRVGELFF.

The chain uses TRBV4-2 and TRBJ2-3, with D perhaps TRBD2 (7 bases). Germline V gene data show CDR1 as LGHNA and CDR2 as YNFKEQ. The CDR3 is 16 amino acids. With 8 bases removed from V and 0 bases from J, the gap between germline ends came to 18 bases. The CDR3 DNA follows: TGTGCCAGCGGGGGGGGGCTAGCGGAAAGCACAGATACGCAGTATTTT. Translated: CASGGGLAESTDTQYF.

V and J are TRBV7-9 and TRBJ1-2, with D uncertain. V was clipped by 5 bases and J by 2 bases, with 15 bases between them. The CDR3 length is 15 residues. Germline loops: CDR1 SEHNR, CDR2 FQNEAQ (reference sequence). The CDR3 loop is CASSLEVVANYGYTF. The CDR3 coding sequence is TGTGCCAGCAGCCTGGAGGTTGTGGCCAACTATGGCTACACCTTC.

This chain uses TRBV30 with TRBJ2-3; the match to TRBD2 covers 11 bases. Germline V gene lookup returns CDR1 GTSNPN and CDR2 SVGIG (reference sequence). This CDR3 is 15 amino acids long. Unmatched junction bases numbered 4, after V lost 5 bases and J lost 0 bases. The CDR3 DNA sequence: TGTGCCTGGGACGGGACTAGCGGTAGCACAGATACGCAGTATTTT. Translated: CAWDGTSGSTDTQYF.

DNA for the CDR3: TGTGCCAGCAGCTCCCCGGAGCCTAATGAGCAGTTCTTC. It is translated as CASSSPEPNEQFF. The rearrangement uses TRBV7-9 and TRBJ2-1; D unresolved. The CDR3 extends over 13 amino acids. Germline V gene data show CDR1 as SEHNR and CDR2 as FQNEAQ (reference sequence). Between the trimmed V and J ends, which lost 4 bases and 7 bases, there was a span of 11 bases. The full variable domain, in which reference TRBV7-9 and TRBJ2-1 provide the parts outside the CDR3, is DTGVSQNPRHKITKRGQNVTFRCDPISEHNRLYWYRQTLGQGPEFLTYFQNEAQLEKSRLLSDRFSAERPKGSFSTLEIQRTEQGDSAMYLCASSSPEPNEQFFGPGTRLTVL.

V gene TRBV24-1 combines with J gene TRBJ2-5, with D perhaps matching TRBD1 or TRBD2 (5 bases each). CDR1 and CDR2 (germline): KGHDR, SFDVKD. The V end was cut by 3 bases, the J end by 2 bases, with 9 bases between. This CDR3 is 14 amino acids long. The CDR3 here is CATSDGTRQETQYF. The CDR3 DNA reads as TGTGCCACCAGTGATGGGACCAGACAAGAGACCCAGTACTTC.

The rearrangement uses TRBV4-1 and TRBJ2-7; 9 nucleotides match TRBD1. CDR3 length equals 15 residues. The ends lost 4 bases at V and 2 bases at J; junction bases unmatched: 6. CDR1 and CDR2 (germline): MGHRA, YSYEKL. The CDR3 DNA reads TGCGCCAGCAGCCGAACGGGACAGGGAGCCTACGAGCAGTACTTC. It codes for CASSRTGQGAYEQYF.

This chain uses TRBV7-3 with TRBJ2-2; 10 nucleotides line up with TRBD1. The CDR3 is 16 residues long. CDR1 is SGHTA and CDR2 is FQGTGA in the germline V gene. Trimming cost V 3 bases and J 2 bases; bases outside gene matches: 3. CDR3: CASSFRDRGNTGELFF. The CDR3 nucleotides read TGTGCCAGCAGCTTTCGGGACAGGGGTAACACCGGGGAGCTGTTTTTT.

Remarks on this clone: Other nucleotide sequences from this sample produce the same CDR3. The chain uses TRBV12-3 or TRBV12-4 and TRBJ1-3; unclear D gene. V was cut by 6 bases and J by 7 bases, with 7 bases left in between. CDR3 length: 11 residues. CDR3 nucleotides: TGTGCCAGCAGCTCCGGGAACACCATATATTTT. As protein: CASSSGNTIYF.

The chain is built from TRBV18 and TRBJ2-1; 10 bases match TRBD2. CDR3 size: 15 residues. CDR1 KGHSH and CDR2 LQKENI come from the germline V gene. Germline trimming cut 2 bases from V and 5 bases from J; bases unmatched to any gene: 3. The CDR3 region has the DNA TGTGCCAGCTCACCAAGCGGGAGGGCCAACAATGAGCAGTTCTTC. It encodes CASSPSGRANNEQFF.

The rearrangement joins TRBV7-8 to TRBJ2-1; D could derive from TRBD1 or TRBD2 (6 bases each). Deletions cut 5 bases from V and 2 bases from J, with 7 bases between. CDR3 length: 13 amino acids. Germline V gives CDR1 SGHVS, CDR2 FQNEAQ. The CDR3, as DNA: TGTGCCAGCAGCAGGGGGGCCTACAATGAGCAGTTCTTC. Its protein product is CASSRGAYNEQFF.

The chain combines TRBV11-3 with TRBJ2-1; D perhaps matches TRBD2 (6 bases). The CDR3 runs to 14 residues. Germline V CDR1 and CDR2: SGHNT, YENEEA. Trimming cost V 5 bases and J 5 bases, with 13 bases left between them. The CDR3 DNA is TGTGCCAGCAGCCCTTGGGCGGGGAACAATGAGCAGTTCTTC. Translation gives CASSPWAGNNEQFF.

The sample holds one count of this clone. DNA of the CDR3: TGTGCCAGCAGCTTGGGGGAAAACTCCTACAATGAGCAGTTCTTC. Its protein is CASSLGENSYNEQFF. The chain uses TRBV5-6 and TRBJ2-1, with D unclear. Germline assignment: CDR1 SGHDT and CDR2 YYEEEE. Trimming pared 0 bases from V and 0 bases from J, leaving 7 bases between. This CDR3 is 15 amino acids long.